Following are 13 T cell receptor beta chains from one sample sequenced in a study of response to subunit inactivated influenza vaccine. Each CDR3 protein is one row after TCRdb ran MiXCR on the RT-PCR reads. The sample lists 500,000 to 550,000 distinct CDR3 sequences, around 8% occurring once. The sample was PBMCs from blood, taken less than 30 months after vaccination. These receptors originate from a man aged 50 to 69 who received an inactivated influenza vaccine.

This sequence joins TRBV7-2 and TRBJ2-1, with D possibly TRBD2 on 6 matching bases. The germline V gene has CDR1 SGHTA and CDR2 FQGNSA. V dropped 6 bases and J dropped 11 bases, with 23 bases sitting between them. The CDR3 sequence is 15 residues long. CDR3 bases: TGTGCCAGCAGTTTCACACTCCCGGACTACCCGCAGCAGTTCTTC. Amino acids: CASSFTLPDYPQQFF.

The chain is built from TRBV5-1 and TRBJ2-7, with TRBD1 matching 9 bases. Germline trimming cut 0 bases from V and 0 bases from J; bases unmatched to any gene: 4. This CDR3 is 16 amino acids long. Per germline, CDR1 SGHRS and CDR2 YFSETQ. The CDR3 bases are TGCGCCAGCAGCTTGGGAGGGACAGGGAACTCCTACGAGCAGTACTTC. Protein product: CASSLGGTGNSYEQYF.

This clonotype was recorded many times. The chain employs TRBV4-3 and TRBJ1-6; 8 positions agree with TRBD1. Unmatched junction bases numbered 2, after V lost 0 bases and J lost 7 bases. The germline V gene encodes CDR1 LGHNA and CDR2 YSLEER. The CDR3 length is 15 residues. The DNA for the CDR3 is TGCGCCAGCAGCCAAGAGACAGGGGTCAATTCACCCCTCCACTTT. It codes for CASSQETGVNSPLHF.

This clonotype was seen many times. In DNA, the CDR3 is TGTGCCAGCAGTCCCGGACGGTCCTATGGCTACACCTTC. Encoded protein: CASSPGRSYGYTF. The chain carries TRBV12-3 or TRBV12-4 and TRBJ1-2; D not resolved. V shed 5 bases and J shed 4 bases, with 11 bases lying between them. There are 13 residues in the CDR3.

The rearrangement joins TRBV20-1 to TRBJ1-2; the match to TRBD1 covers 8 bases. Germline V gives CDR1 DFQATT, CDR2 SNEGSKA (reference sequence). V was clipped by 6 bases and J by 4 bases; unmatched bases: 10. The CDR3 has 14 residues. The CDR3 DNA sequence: TGCAGTGCCCCACCGGACAGGGAACCCTATGGCTACACCTTC. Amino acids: CSAPPDREPYGYTF.

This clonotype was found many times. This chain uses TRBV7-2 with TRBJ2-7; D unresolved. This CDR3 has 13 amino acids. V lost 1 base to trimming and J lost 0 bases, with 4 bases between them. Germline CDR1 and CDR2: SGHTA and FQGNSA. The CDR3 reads CASSLGLSYEQYF. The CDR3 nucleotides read TGTGCCAGCAGCTTAGGCCTCTCCTACGAGCAGTACTTC.

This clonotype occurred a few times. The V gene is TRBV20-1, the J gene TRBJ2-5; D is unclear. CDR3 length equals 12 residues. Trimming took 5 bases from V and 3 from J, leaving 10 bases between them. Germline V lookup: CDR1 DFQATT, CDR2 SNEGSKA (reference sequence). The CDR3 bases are TGCAGTGCTCAGAACTTCGAAGAGACCCAGTACTTC. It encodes CSAQNFEETQYF.

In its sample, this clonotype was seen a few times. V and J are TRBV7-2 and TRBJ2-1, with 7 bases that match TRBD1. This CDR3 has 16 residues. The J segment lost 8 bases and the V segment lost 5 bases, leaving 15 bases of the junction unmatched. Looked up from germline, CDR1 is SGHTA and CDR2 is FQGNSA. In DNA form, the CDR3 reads TGTGCCAGCAGCCCCGCCGGGACAGCTTACAGGGATGAGCAGTTCTTC. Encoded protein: CASSPAGTAYRDEQFF.

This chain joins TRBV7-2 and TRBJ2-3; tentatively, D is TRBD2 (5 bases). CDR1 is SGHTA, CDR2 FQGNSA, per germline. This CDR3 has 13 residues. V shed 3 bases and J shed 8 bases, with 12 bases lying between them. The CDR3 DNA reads TGTGCCAGCAGCTTCGGGGAAGTTGGTACGCAGTATTTT. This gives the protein CASSFGEVGTQYF.

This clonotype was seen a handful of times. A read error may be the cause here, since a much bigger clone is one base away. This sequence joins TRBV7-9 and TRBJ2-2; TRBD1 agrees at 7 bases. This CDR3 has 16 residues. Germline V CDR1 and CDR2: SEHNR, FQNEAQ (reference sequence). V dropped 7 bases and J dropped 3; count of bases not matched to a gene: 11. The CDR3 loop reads CASTRQGGVDTGELFF. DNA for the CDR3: TGTGCCAGCACCCGACAGGGCGGTGTGGACACCGGGGAGCTGTTTTTT.

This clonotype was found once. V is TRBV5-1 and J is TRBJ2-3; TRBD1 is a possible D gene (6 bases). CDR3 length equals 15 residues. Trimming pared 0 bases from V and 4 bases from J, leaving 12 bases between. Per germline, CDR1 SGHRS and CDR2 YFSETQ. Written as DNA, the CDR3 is TGCGCCAGCAGCTTGGCCGGGACATCGGCAGATACGCAGTATTTT. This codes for CASSLAGTSADTQYF.

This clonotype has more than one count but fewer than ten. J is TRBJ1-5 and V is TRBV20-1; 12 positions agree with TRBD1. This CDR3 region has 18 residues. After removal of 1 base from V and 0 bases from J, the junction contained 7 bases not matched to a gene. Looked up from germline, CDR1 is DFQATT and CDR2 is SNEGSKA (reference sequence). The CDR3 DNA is TGCAGTGCTAGAGGGACGGGACAGGGGGCTTATAGCAATCAGCCCCAGCATTTT. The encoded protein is CSARGTGQGAYSNQPQHF.

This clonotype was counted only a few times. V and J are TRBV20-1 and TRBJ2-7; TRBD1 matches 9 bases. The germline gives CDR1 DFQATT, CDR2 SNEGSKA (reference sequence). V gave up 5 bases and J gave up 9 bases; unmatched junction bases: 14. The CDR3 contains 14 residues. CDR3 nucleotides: TGCAGTGCTTCGCCTGGGGGACAGGGTTTAGGGCAGTACTTC. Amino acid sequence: CSASPGGQGLGQYF.